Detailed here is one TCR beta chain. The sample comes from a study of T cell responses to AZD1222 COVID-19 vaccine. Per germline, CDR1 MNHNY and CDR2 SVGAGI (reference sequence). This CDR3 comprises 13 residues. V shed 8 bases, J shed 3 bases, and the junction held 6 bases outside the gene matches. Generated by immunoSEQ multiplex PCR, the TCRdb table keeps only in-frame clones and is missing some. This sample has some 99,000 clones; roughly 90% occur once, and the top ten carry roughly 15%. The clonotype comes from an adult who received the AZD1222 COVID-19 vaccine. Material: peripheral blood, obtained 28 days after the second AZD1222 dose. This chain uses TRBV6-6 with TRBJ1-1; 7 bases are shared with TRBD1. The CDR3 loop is CASGRQGDTEAFF. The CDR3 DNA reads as TGTGCCAGCGGTAGACAGGGCGACACTGAAGCTTTCTTT.